This TCR beta chain was retrieved from a study of post-analysis software for immune sequencing data (dated by TCRdb to between 2014 and 2016). With respect to the entire study: Relapsing-remitting, secondary progressive and progressive-relapsing multiple sclerosis were recorded as disease courses, and subtype annotation was lacking for some patients. The patient repertoires were compared against approximately ten previously published healthy control repertoires obtained from donors aged roughly 6 to 28 years. A subset of samples was prepared in parallel using single-end sample barcoding, then pooled and co-amplified after Illumina adapter ligation. Paper-wide results and their limitations: Compared with controls, multiple sclerosis patients had significantly lower normalized Chao1 diversity, a finding suggesting substantial peripheral T-cell clonal expansion. The multiple sclerosis patient group was slightly younger than the control group. When samples were clustered directly using the F measure, samples prepared in the same batch co-clustered strongly, which prompted a batch-effect correction. Patients showed significantly higher frequencies than controls for a handful of TRBV segments, among them TRBV5-6, TRBV5-1 and TRBV20-1.

CDR1 SGHRS and CDR2 YFSETQ are derived from the germline V gene. Reading from cysteine to phenylalanine, the CDR3 counts 14 amino acids. Solely the CDR3 DNA is kept, with 42 bases framed from the first base. Relative to germline, V is 4 bases shorter and J is 3 bases shorter, with 13 bases between their ends. Libraries were made using PCR. Instrument on record: Illumina HiSeq 2500. To reduce PCR and sequencing biases, unique molecular identifiers were incorporated into the TCR beta cDNA libraries. Every 1 to 10 million input T cells yielded approximately 500,000 cDNA molecules, meaning each molecule approximated one T cell. Patient libraries were prepared and sequenced with the same protocol used for the earlier healthy control dataset. Samples belonging to the same batch were prepared together, multiplexed and sequenced on a shared HiSeq lane. The study's own analysis went as follows. Raw barcoded reads were processed with MIGEC, discarding single-read molecular identifier groups before consensus assembly and CDR3 extraction. Clonotype tables were post-analysed with VDJtools, and diversity was normalized by down-sampling all datasets to the smallest sample size. To correct batch-related cross-sample contamination, repertoire overlap clustering matched CDR3 amino acid sequences but not nucleotide sequences. TCRdb handled the public reads itself, with Q25 trimming in fastp and clone calling in MiXCR, and kept productive beta chains. Rows are combined by CDR3 protein, so each entry shows the most common genes and DNA. TCRdb's processing, not the study's, gives the V and J calls here. This sample is represented by roughly 870,000 distinct CDR3 sequences; about 57% of them were singletons. Jointly, the top ten make up approximately 4.3% of the sample.

To demonstrate the VDJtools post-analysis software, TCR beta repertoires were profiled from the peripheral blood of 10 to 15 young patients with multiple sclerosis. The multiple sclerosis patients were children and adolescents ranging in age from roughly 6 to 15 years. About this clonotype: No antigen is known for it. No much larger clonotype is one base removed from it; base qualities were not supplied.

The sequenced sample was blood. The chain links TRBV5-1 with TRBJ1-2, and possibly TRBD1, on 5 matching bases. The clonotype originates from a girl aged 10 to 17 with multiple sclerosis. The DNA reads TGCGCCAGCAGCCCCCGAGGGGCCGACTATGGCTACACCTTC. It codes for CASSPRGADYGYTF.